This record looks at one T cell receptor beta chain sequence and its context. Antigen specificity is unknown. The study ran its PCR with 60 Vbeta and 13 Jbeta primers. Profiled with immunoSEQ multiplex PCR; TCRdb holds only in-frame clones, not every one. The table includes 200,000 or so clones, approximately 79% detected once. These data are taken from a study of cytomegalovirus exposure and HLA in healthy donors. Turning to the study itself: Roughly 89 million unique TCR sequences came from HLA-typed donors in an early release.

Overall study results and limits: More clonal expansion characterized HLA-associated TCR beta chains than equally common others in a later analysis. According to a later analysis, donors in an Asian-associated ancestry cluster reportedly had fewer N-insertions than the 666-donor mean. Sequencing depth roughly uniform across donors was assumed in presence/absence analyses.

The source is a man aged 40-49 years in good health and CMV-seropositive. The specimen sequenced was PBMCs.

Written as DNA, the CDR3 is TGCGCCAGCAGCCAAGCACAGGGGTATGGCTACACCTTC. It is translated as CASSQAQGYGYTF. V gene TRBV4-3 combines with J gene TRBJ1-2, with TRBD1 identical over 7 bases. V was pared by 1 base and J by 5 bases, with 1 base of the junction left unmatched. This CDR3 has 13 amino acids. CDR1 LGHNA and CDR2 YSLEER come from the germline V gene.